Reported below is one TCR beta chain. Its antigen is not known. This record belongs to a study of T-cell memory formation after mild COVID-19. Overall study: Clusters were largely donor specific.

TCRdb re-called the 5' RACE reads through MiXCR, storing one row per CDR3 protein. This sample has 95,000 to 120,000 distinct CDR3 sequences, with roughly 19% found just once. Study-level findings and limits: Researchers report contracting CD4+ clones mostly in CM and EM, with CD8+ clones in EMRA. CD4/CD8 balance characterized clones contracting day 15 to 85, and CD4+ skew characterized later expanders. Unconfirmed was the SARS-CoV-2 specificity of second-wave clones that peaked on day 37.

CDR3 size: 13 residues. The ends were cut back, 6 bases at V and 4 bases at J, with 13 bases in the middle. In germline, CDR1 is SGDLS, CDR2 YYNGEE. The sample was PBMCs or a T cell subset sorted from them (not recorded which). This clonotype was sampled from a young man who had mild COVID-19 (a few samples of this study predate the infection). Cell type and time point are not known. V is TRBV9 and J is TRBJ1-2; possible D gene TRBD1, 5 bases. The CDR3 DNA reads as TGTGCCAGCACCTCGGGGGGTTCCTATGGCTACACCTTC. It encodes CASTSGGSYGYTF. The whole variable domain, filled in from reference TRBV9 and TRBJ1-2, reads DSGVTQTPKHLITATGQRVTLRCSPRSGDLSVYWYQQSLDQGLQFLIQYYNGEERAKGNILERFSAQQFPDLHSELNLSSLELGDSALYFCASTSGGSYGYTFGSGTRLTVV.